This T cell receptor beta chain was found in a study of Ad26.COV2.S vaccination and SARS-CoV-2 variants. For the study at large: Participants got Ad26.COV2.S intramuscularly, once or twice 56 days apart.

Treatment in this sample: over 15 received Ad26.COV2.S at low or high dose, single or two shots; about 5 received placebo; per-sample allocation not given. Day 63 after the first vaccine or placebo injection was the time point for sampling. The assay was immunoSEQ multiplex PCR, and TCRdb's table has in-frame clones only and misses some. The top ten clones hold over 1.3% of a sample with about 680,000 clones, around 89% of them seen once. Notes on the study in general: Assessments of TCR breadth and depth may have underestimated the total T cell responses.

About this clone itself: The target antigen is unknown.

CDR1 is LNHDA, CDR2 SQIVND, per germline (reference sequence). This CDR3 spans 16 amino acids. V lost 1 base and J 9 bases, leaving 18 bases between the germline ends. The V call is TRBV19, the J call TRBJ2-2; D gene uncertain. This material consisted of peripheral blood, taken in a trial of Ad26.COV2.S vaccine versus placebo. This clonotype was sampled from a person between 18 and 59 years old who received the Ad26.COV2.S COVID-19 vaccine or a placebo. The CDR3 spells CASSIVEGVVTRELFF. CDR3 nucleotide sequence: TGTGCCAGTAGTATAGTGGAAGGAGTAGTTACCCGGGAGCTGTTTTTT.